The subject of this entry is one T cell receptor (beta chain). This entry comes from a study of T-cell reconstitution after alpha-beta-depleted transplantation in children. The CDR3 has 18 residues. Germline loops: CDR1 SGHRS, CDR2 YFSETQ. With 4 bases clipped from V and 5 bases from J, the junction kept 16 bases outside the gene matches. Molecular barcoding with unique molecular identifiers was used for the TCRbeta library. TCRdb analysed the PCR reads with MiXCR anew, one entry per CDR3 protein. The repertoire has about 580,000 distinct CDR3 sequences, 25% to 30% of them found once; the top ten carry about 35%.

The specimen was PBMCs, collected before TCRalphabeta/CD19-depleted stem cell transplant. This clonotype originated in a boy in the first two years of life with Wiskott-Aldrich syndrome, due to receive a stem cell transplant. The V call is TRBV5-1, the J call TRBJ2-7, with 12 positions matching TRBD2. CDR3 amino acids: CASSRQTSGRYKVDEQYF. In DNA form, the CDR3 reads TGCGCCAGCAGCCGACAAACTAGCGGGAGGTATAAAGTGGACGAGCAGTACTTC.